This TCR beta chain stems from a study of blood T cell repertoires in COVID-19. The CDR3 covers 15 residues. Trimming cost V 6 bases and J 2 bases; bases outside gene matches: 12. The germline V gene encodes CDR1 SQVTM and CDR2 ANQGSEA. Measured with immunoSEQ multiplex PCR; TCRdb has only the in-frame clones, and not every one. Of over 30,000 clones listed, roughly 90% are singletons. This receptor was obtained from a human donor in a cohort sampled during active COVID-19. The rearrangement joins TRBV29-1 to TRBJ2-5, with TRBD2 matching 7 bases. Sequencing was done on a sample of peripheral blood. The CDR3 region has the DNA TGCAGCGTCCGGGGGGTAGGAGCGGGGCAAGAGACCCAGTACTTC. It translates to CSVRGVGAGQETQYF.